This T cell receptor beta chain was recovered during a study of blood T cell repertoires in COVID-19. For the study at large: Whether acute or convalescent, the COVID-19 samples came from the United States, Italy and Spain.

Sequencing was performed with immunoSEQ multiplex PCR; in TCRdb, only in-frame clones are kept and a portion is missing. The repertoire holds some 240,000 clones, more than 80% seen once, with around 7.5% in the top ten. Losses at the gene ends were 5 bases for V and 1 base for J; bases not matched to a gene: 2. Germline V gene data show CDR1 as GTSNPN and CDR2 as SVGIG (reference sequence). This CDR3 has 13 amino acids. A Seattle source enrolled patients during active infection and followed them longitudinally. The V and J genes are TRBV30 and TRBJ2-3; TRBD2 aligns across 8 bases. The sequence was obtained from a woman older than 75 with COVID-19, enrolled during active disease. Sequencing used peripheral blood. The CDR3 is CAWETSGTDTQYF. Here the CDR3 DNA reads TGTGCCTGGGAGACTAGCGGCACAGATACGCAGTATTTT. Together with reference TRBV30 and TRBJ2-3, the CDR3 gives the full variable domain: SQTIHQWPATLVQPVGSPLSLECTVEGTSNPNLYWYRQAAGRGLQLLFYSVGIGQISSEVPQNLSASRPQDRQFILSSKKLLLSDSGFYLCAWETSGTDTQYFGPGTRLTVL.